Shown below are 8 T cell receptor beta chains from a single sample sequenced in a study of cytomegalovirus exposure and HLA in healthy donors. PCR used 60 Vbeta primers and 13 Jbeta primers. Clones were sequenced by immunoSEQ multiplex PCR, and TCRdb holds only the in-frame ones, with some missing. The repertoire has around 99,000 clones, 74% of them found once; the top ten carry around 15%. Sequencing was carried out using PBMCs. The receptors stem from a woman in her forties in good health and CMV-seropositive.

This clone was seen repeatedly, ten times or more. The V call is TRBV9, the J call TRBJ1-1; D may be TRBD1 (5 bases). From germline, CDR1 is SGDLS and CDR2 YYNGEE. The V end was cut by 3 bases, the J end by 6 bases, with 9 bases between. This CDR3 is built from 12 residues. The CDR3, as DNA: TGTGCCAGCAGCGGAGACAGCCCTGAAGCTTTCTTT. It yields the protein CASSGDSPEAFF. Supplemented by reference TRBV9 and TRBJ1-1, the full variable domain reads DSGVTQTPKHLITATGQRVTLRCSPRSGDLSVYWYQQSLDQGLQFLIQYYNGEERAKGNILERFSAQQFPDLHSELNLSSLELGDSALYFCASSGDSPEAFFGQGTRLTVV.

This clone occurred once. The rearrangement uses TRBV6-1 and TRBJ1-6, with 7 bases matching TRBD1. The trim removed 3 bases at V and 3 bases at J, leaving 5 bases unmatched. The CDR3 is 16 amino acids. The germline gives CDR1 MNHNS, CDR2 SASEGT. The CDR3: CASSDTGEGYNSPLHF. The CDR3 DNA is TGTGCCAGCAGTGACACAGGGGAAGGCTATAATTCACCCCTCCACTTT.

In the case of this clone: Distinct nucleotide sequences in the sample also encode this CDR3. The rearrangement uses TRBV15 and TRBJ2-3, with TRBD2 matching over 7 bases. After removal of 0 bases from V and 6 bases from J, the junction contained 6 bases not matched to a gene. The CDR3 spans 15 residues. Germline values: CDR1 LNHNV, CDR2 YYDKDF (reference sequence). CDR3 nucleotide sequence: TGTGCCACCAGCAGAGATAGGACTAGTGGGGATACGCAGTATTTT. As protein: CATSRDRTSGDTQYF.

The genes are TRBV7-2 and TRBJ1-1; no reliable D call. The CDR3 is 14 amino acids. Trimming left V 0 bases short and J 0 bases short, with 5 bases between. Germline assignment: CDR1 SGHTA and CDR2 FQGNSA. The CDR3, as DNA: TGTGCCAGCAGCTTAGCCGGGGTGAACACTGAAGCTTTCTTT. It yields the protein CASSLAGVNTEAFF.

The chain carries TRBV6-5 and TRBJ1-1; 8 bases align to TRBD1. The CDR3 sequence is 13 residues long. Losses at the gene ends were 10 bases for V and 11 bases for J; bases not matched to a gene: 15. Germline values: CDR1 MNHEY, CDR2 SVGAGI. In DNA form, the CDR3 reads TGTGCCATACGGGACAGGCGGGGCAGGGGGGCTTTCTTT. As protein: CAIRDRRGRGAFF.

This chain joins TRBV14 and TRBJ2-3; TRBD2 agrees at 8 bases. This CDR3 is built from 13 residues. Germline V gives CDR1 SGHDN, CDR2 FVKESK. The ends lost 6 bases at V and 9 bases at J; junction bases unmatched: 8. For the CDR3, the DNA is TGTGCCAGCAGGAATACAGGCGGGGGGACGCAGTATTTT. As protein: CASRNTGGGTQYF.

The chain uses TRBV2 and TRBJ2-5, with 9 bases aligning to TRBD2. The CDR3 runs 15 residues. CDR1 and CDR2 from the germline V gene are SNHLY and FYNNEI. V shed 4 bases and J 5 bases; nucleotides not matched to a gene: 8. As DNA, the CDR3 is TGTGCCAGCAGTGTAGGGACCAGCGGGAGGGAGACCCAGTACTTC. This sequence encodes CASSVGTSGRETQYF. The entire variable domain, with the rest obtained from reference TRBV2 and TRBJ2-5, is as follows: EPEVTQTPSHQVTQMGQEVILRCVPISNHLYFYWYRQILGQKVEFLVSFYNNEISEKSEIFDDQFSVERPDGSNFTLKIRSTKLEDSAMYFCASSVGTSGRETQYFGPGTRLLVL.

V is TRBV18 and J is TRBJ2-1; 7 nucleotides agree with TRBD2. Unmatched junction bases numbered 6, after V lost 3 bases and J lost 1 base. Germline V lookup: CDR1 KGHSH, CDR2 LQKENI. CDR3 length: 16 residues. The chain's CDR3 is CASSPSLAASYNEQFF. CDR3 nucleotides: TGTGCCAGCTCACCTTCCCTAGCGGCATCCTACAATGAGCAGTTCTTC.